What follows are 30 T cell receptor beta chains derived from one specimen sequenced in a study of cytomegalovirus exposure and HLA in healthy donors. PCR used 60 Vbeta primers and 13 Jbeta primers. TCRdb keeps only in-frame clones here, not all; method: immunoSEQ multiplex PCR. Of about 230,000 clones listed, about 84% were seen once; the top ten hold 1.3%. Specimen: PBMCs. These receptors were collected from a human donor in good health.

This clone was picked up one time. This sequence joins TRBV7-8 and TRBJ1-1; tentative D call: TRBD1 (5 bases). V was pared by 4 bases and J by 1 base, with 16 bases between. The germline V gene encodes CDR1 SGHVS and CDR2 FQNEAQ. The CDR3 loop spans 16 amino acids. DNA of the CDR3: TGTGCCAGCAGCTCTTATAGAGCTGGGGCGAACACTGAAGCTTTCTTT. Its translation is CASSSYRAGANTEAFF.

Regarding this clone: One end of the junction is discordant with germline, which a read error may explain. The rearrangement uses TRBV15 and TRBJ2-7; D not resolved. CDR3 length equals 12 residues. CDR1 is LNHNV and CDR2 is YYDKDF in the germline V gene (reference sequence). CDR3 in DNA: TGTGCCACCAGCACCGAGTCCTCCGAGCAGTACTTC. As protein: CATSTESSEQYF.

This chain links TRBV29-1 with TRBJ2-1, with 7 bases aligning to TRBD2. Germline trimming cut 3 bases from V and 7 bases from J; bases unmatched to any gene: 15. The CDR3 runs 16 residues. Germline values: CDR1 SQVTM, CDR2 ANQGSEA. The CDR3 reads CSVETTSTFPANEQFF. The CDR3 nucleotides are TGCAGCGTTGAGACGACTAGCACCTTTCCGGCGAATGAGCAGTTCTTC.

The chain employs TRBV7-3 and TRBJ2-7; 9 nucleotides match TRBD2. The CDR3 has 16 residues. Germline CDR1 and CDR2: SGHTA and FQGTGA. V shed 5 bases and J 1 base; nucleotides not matched to a gene: 9. DNA for the CDR3: TGTGCCAGCAGCCCTACAGGACTAGCGCGGTCCTACGAGCAGTACTTC. Its translation is CASSPTGLARSYEQYF.

This clone was seen only a few times. V and J are TRBV7-9 and TRBJ1-4, with D unresolved. Germline V gives CDR1 SEHNR, CDR2 FQNEAQ (reference sequence). Trimming took 4 bases from V and 10 from J, leaving 7 bases between them. This CDR3 comprises 11 residues. The CDR3, as DNA: TGTGCCAGCAGCTCCAGGATAAAACTGTTTTTT. Protein sequence: CASSSRIKLFF.

The CDR3 region has the DNA TGTGCCAGTAGTATAGGACGGGGGAGCTCCTACAATGAGCAGTTCTTC. It encodes CASSIGRGSSYNEQFF. The chain uses TRBV19 and TRBJ2-1, with D perhaps matching TRBD2 (6 bases). In germline, CDR1 is LNHDA, CDR2 SQIVND (reference sequence). V was shortened by 1 base and J by 0 bases, with 10 bases between the two germline ends. There are 16 residues in the CDR3.

CDR3 residues: CAWSRTLDEQFF. The CDR3 DNA follows: TGTGCCTGGAGTCGGACATTAGATGAGCAGTTCTTC. This chain connects TRBV30 to TRBJ2-1; D may be TRBD1 (5 bases). This CDR3 has 12 residues. Trimming stripped 2 bases from V and 8 bases from J, with 10 bases between. The V gene's germline CDR1 is GTSNPN and CDR2 SVGIG (reference sequence). Complete variable domain (other parts from reference TRBV30 and TRBJ2-1): SQTIHQWPATLVQPVGSPLSLECTVEGTSNPNLYWYRQAAGRGLQLLFYSVGIGQISSEVPQNLSASRPQDRQFILSSKKLLLSDSGFYLCAWSRTLDEQFFGPGTRLTVL.

The chain combines TRBV7-2 with TRBJ1-2; TRBD1 matches 8 bases. The CDR3 length is 13 residues. J gave up 4 bases and V 8 bases, and 6 bases lay outside the gene matches. CDR1 is SGHTA, CDR2 FQGNSA, per germline. The CDR3 DNA is TGTGCCAGCCGAGAGACAGGGGCCTATGGCTACACCTTC. Protein: CASRETGAYGYTF.

This chain uses TRBV13 with TRBJ2-1, with D uncertain. Germline values: CDR1 PRHDT, CDR2 FYEKMQ (reference sequence). V was clipped by 0 bases and J by 0 bases, with 6 bases between them. This CDR3 region has 15 residues. For the CDR3, the DNA is TGTGCCAGCAGCTTAGGGGCTAGCTCCTACAATGAGCAGTTCTTC. Translating gives CASSLGASSYNEQFF.

As DNA, the CDR3 is TGTGCCAGCAGTGCCGGGACAGGAGACTCTGGGGCCAACGTCCTGACTTTC. It yields the protein CASSAGTGDSGANVLTF. The genes are TRBV6-1 and TRBJ2-6, with 8 positions matching TRBD1. There are 17 residues in the CDR3. The junction had 5 bases not matched to a gene; V was cut back by 4 bases and J by 0 bases. Germline V lookup: CDR1 MNHNS, CDR2 SASEGT.

The chain couples TRBV6-6 to TRBJ1-2; D is unclear. The CDR3 has 14 amino acids. Trimming pared 0 bases from V and 5 bases from J, leaving 10 bases between. The germline V gene encodes CDR1 MNHNY and CDR2 SVGAGI (reference sequence). The CDR3 nucleotides are TGTGCCAGCAGTTACTCTAGTCCGAATTATGGCTACACCTTC. It is translated as CASSYSSPNYGYTF.

V usage is TRBV29-1 and J usage is TRBJ2-3, with TRBD2 matching 7 bases. CDR1 is SQVTM, CDR2 ANQGSEA, per germline. V was clipped by 3 bases and J by 3 bases; unmatched bases: 12. This CDR3 contains 16 residues. This CDR3 is CSVDWSSGRMTDTQYF. In DNA, the CDR3 is TGCAGCGTTGATTGGTCTAGCGGTAGGATGACAGATACGCAGTATTTT.

CDR3 loop: CASSDRGIDYEQYF. The CDR3 DNA follows: TGTGCCAGCAGTGATCGGGGGATTGACTACGAGCAGTACTTC. V is TRBV6-1 and J is TRBJ2-7; tentatively, D is TRBD2 (6 bases). V shed 3 bases and J shed 3 bases, with 12 bases lying between them. Germline V gene sequence: CDR1 MNHNS, CDR2 SASEGT. This CDR3 is 14 amino acids long.

The V gene is TRBV7-9, the J gene TRBJ2-5, with a possible D match to TRBD1 (5 bases). The CDR3 runs 15 residues. V was cut by 1 base and J by 5 bases, with 14 bases left in between. Germline loops: CDR1 SEHNR, CDR2 FQNEAQ (reference sequence). The CDR3 reads CASSLVVDWGETQYF. CDR3 DNA: TGTGCCAGCAGCTTAGTAGTAGACTGGGGCGAGACCCAGTACTTC.

The chain links TRBV9 to TRBJ2-7; 7 bases align to TRBD2. Per germline, CDR1 SGDLS and CDR2 YYNGEE. V was clipped by 0 bases and J by 0 bases; unmatched bases: 6. This CDR3 spans 16 amino acids. CDR3 residues: CASSVGLGGSSYEQYF. CDR3 in DNA: TGTGCCAGCAGCGTAGGGCTCGGCGGGAGCTCCTACGAGCAGTACTTC. Looking up the rest from reference TRBV9 and TRBJ2-7 gives the full variable domain: DSGVTQTPKHLITATGQRVTLRCSPRSGDLSVYWYQQSLDQGLQFLIQYYNGEERAKGNILERFSAQQFPDLHSELNLSSLELGDSALYFCASSVGLGGSSYEQYFGPGTRLTVT.

The J gene is TRBJ1-1, the V gene TRBV5-1; the match to TRBD1 covers 7 bases. Germline V gives CDR1 SGHRS, CDR2 YFSETQ. The CDR3 spans 16 residues. The V and J ends lost 4 bases and 0 bases, in that order; junction bases with no gene match: 9. In nucleotides, the CDR3 is TGCGCCAGCAGCCTTCAGGGGGATAAGGTGAACACTGAAGCTTTCTTT. Its protein is CASSLQGDKVNTEAFF. The full variable domain, its missing parts supplied by reference TRBV5-1 and TRBJ1-1, is KAGVTQTPRYLIKTRGQQVTLSCSPISGHRSVSWYQQTPGQGLQFLFEYFSETQRNKGNFPGRFSGRQFSNSRSEMNVSTLELGDSALYLCASSLQGDKVNTEAFFGQGTRLTVV.

This chain links TRBV7-2 with TRBJ2-7; the match to TRBD1 covers 7 bases. CDR1 and CDR2 from the germline V gene are SGHTA and FQGNSA. Losses at the gene ends were 5 bases for V and 0 bases for J; bases not matched to a gene: 13. This CDR3 has 17 residues. Here the CDR3 DNA reads TGTGCCAGCAGCACAAGACCGGGACAGTTCATCTCCTACGAGCAGTACTTC. Protein: CASSTRPGQFISYEQYF.

About this clone itself: This specimen includes other DNA sequences encoding the same CDR3. This chain links TRBV20-1 with TRBJ2-7, with D unclear. The CDR3 runs 11 residues. Deletions cut 3 bases from V and 3 bases from J, with 6 bases between. Germline V gives CDR1 DFQATT, CDR2 SNEGSKA (reference sequence). CDR3 amino acids: CSASPGYEQYF. The CDR3 coding sequence is TGCAGTGCTAGCCCCGGCTACGAGCAGTACTTC.

This rearrangement joins TRBV18 to TRBJ1-1; 7 bases are a match to TRBD1. This CDR3 is 16 amino acids long. Germline V gene sequence: CDR1 KGHSH, CDR2 LQKENI. Losses at the gene ends were 6 bases for V and 0 bases for J; bases not matched to a gene: 10. CDR3 region: CASSNQRGRLNTEAFF. The CDR3, as DNA: TGTGCCAGCTCCAATCAAAGGGGGCGATTGAACACTGAAGCTTTCTTT. Drawing the rest from reference TRBV18 and TRBJ1-1, the complete variable domain is NAGVMQNPRHLVRRRGQEARLRCSPMKGHSHVYWYRQLPEEGLKFMVYLQKENIIDESGMPKERFSAEFPKEGPSILRIQQVVRGDSAAYFCASSNQRGRLNTEAFFGQGTRLTVV.

DNA for the CDR3: TGTGCCAGCTCACCATTTACAGAAGCTAACTATGGCTACACCTTC. This sequence encodes CASSPFTEANYGYTF. The rearrangement links TRBV18 to TRBJ1-2; D unclear. The V end was cut by 2 bases, the J end by 0 bases, with 10 bases between. Per the germline V gene, CDR1 is KGHSH and CDR2 is LQKENI. The CDR3 totals 15 residues.

This sequence joins TRBV11-2 and TRBJ2-7; D gene ambiguous. Trimming removed 8 bases from V and 2 bases from J, with 22 bases in between. Per the germline V gene, CDR1 is SGHAT and CDR2 is FQNNGV. CDR3 size: 16 residues. For the CDR3, the DNA is TGTGCCAGCTCCCTGAGGTATAGTCAGTCAACCTACGAGCAGTACTTC. Amino acids: CASSLRYSQSTYEQYF.

This chain connects TRBV7-9 to TRBJ2-2, with 10 bases matching TRBD2. There are 15 residues in the CDR3. The ends lost 5 bases at V and 6 bases at J; junction bases unmatched: 6. Per the germline V gene, CDR1 is SEHNR and CDR2 is FQNEAQ (reference sequence). CDR3 residues: CASSLGLAWAGELFF. CDR3 in DNA: TGTGCCAGCAGCCTGGGACTAGCGTGGGCCGGGGAGCTGTTTTTT.

The chain couples TRBV28 to TRBJ2-1; a possible D gene is TRBD1 (6 bases). V was shortened by 6 bases and J by 0 bases, with 15 bases between the two germline ends. The CDR3 length is 16 residues. From germline, CDR1 is MDHEN and CDR2 SYDVKM. As DNA, the CDR3 is TGTGCCAGCAGCTCATCCGGGACACCCTCCTACAATGAGCAGTTCTTC. This sequence encodes CASSSSGTPSYNEQFF.

The gene calls are TRBV13 and TRBJ2-1; 7 bases agree with TRBD2. V shed 5 bases, J shed 4 bases, and the junction held 5 bases outside the gene matches. Germline CDR1 and CDR2: PRHDT and FYEKMQ (reference sequence). This CDR3 spans 14 amino acids. CDR3 sequence reads: CASSPPGGYNEQFF. Written as DNA, the CDR3 is TGTGCCAGCAGCCCCCCCGGGGGGTACAATGAGCAGTTCTTC.

V and J are TRBV18 and TRBJ1-5; D is undetermined. The V end lost 1 base, the J end lost 7 bases, and 11 bases lay between the germline ends. Germline-derived CDR1 and CDR2 are KGHSH and LQKENI. The CDR3 contains 14 residues. The CDR3, as DNA: TGTGCCAGCTCACCACAGAGCCTCCTCCAGCCCCAGCATTTT. It yields the protein CASSPQSLLQPQHF.

This clone was observed once. V is TRBV6-6 and J is TRBJ1-3; TRBD1 matches at 7 bases. Looked up from germline, CDR1 is MNHNY and CDR2 is SVGAGI (reference sequence). CDR3 length equals 15 residues. V lost 2 bases, J lost 1 base, and 2 bases stayed unmatched. For the CDR3, the DNA is TGTGCCAGCAGTTACGCAGGGGGATCTGGAAACACCATATATTTT. It is translated as CASSYAGGSGNTIYF.

The chain carries TRBV5-4 and TRBJ2-7; the match to TRBD1 covers 12 bases. Per germline, CDR1 SGHNT and CDR2 YYREEE (reference sequence). The J segment lost 4 bases and the V segment lost 4 bases, leaving 6 bases of the junction unmatched. The CDR3 covers 15 residues. For the CDR3, the DNA is TGTGCCAGCAGCCCGGCGGGACAGGGGGCGTACGAGCAGTACTTC. The encoded protein is CASSPAGQGAYEQYF.

As for this clone: Other DNA sequences of this sample code for an identical CDR3. This chain connects TRBV2 to TRBJ2-1, with D tentatively TRBD2 (6 bases). This CDR3 region has 12 residues. V was clipped by 8 bases and J by 4 bases, with 9 bases between them. CDR1 and CDR2 from the germline V gene are SNHLY and FYNNEI. The CDR3 nucleotides read TGTGCCAGCGGGGCGGGATACAATGAGCAGTTCTTC. Residues: CASGAGYNEQFF. Full variable domain (missing parts from reference TRBV2 and TRBJ2-1): EPEVTQTPSHQVTQMGQEVILRCVPISNHLYFYWYRQILGQKVEFLVSFYNNEISEKSEIFDDQFSVERPDGSNFTLKIRSTKLEDSAMYFCASGAGYNEQFFGPGTRLTVL.

The rearrangement links TRBV27 to TRBJ2-5; TRBD1 aligns across 10 bases. The CDR3 is made up of 16 amino acids. The V gene's germline CDR1 is MNHEY and CDR2 SMNVEV (reference sequence). Unmatched junction bases numbered 11, after V lost 5 bases and J lost 5 bases. CDR3 sequence: CASSAAKTGGRETQYF. The CDR3 region has the DNA TGTGCCAGCAGTGCCGCCAAGACAGGGGGCCGGGAGACCCAGTACTTC.

The rearrangement joins TRBV9 to TRBJ1-2, with D unclear. V lost 1 base, J lost 3 bases, and 10 bases lay in between. Germline V gene lookup returns CDR1 SGDLS and CDR2 YYNGEE. The CDR3 is 14 residues long. The DNA of the CDR3 is TGTGCCAGCAGCGTAACTCTCCTGGACTATGGCTACACCTTC. It encodes CASSVTLLDYGYTF.